The 25 T cell receptor beta chains listed next were all sequenced from one sample in a study of T cells in Graves' hyperthyroidism and ophthalmopathy. Researchers took RNA transcripts and amplified the TCR beta CDR3 regions from them. Using the HTBI primer set, a first-round RT-PCR was run on the TCR CDR3. TCRdb ran MiXCR on the multiplex PCR reads and lists one entry per CDR3 protein. There are 730,000 or so distinct CDR3 sequences in the sample; about 19% occur only once, and 16% lies in the top ten. The sequenced sample consisted of blood. The receptors derive from a woman between 50 and 59 years old with Graves' hyperthyroidism that later progressed to Graves' ophthalmopathy.

This clonotype was seen a single time. This chain links TRBV12-3 or TRBV12-4 with TRBJ1-4; 7 nucleotides line up with TRBD1. The CDR3 extends over 16 amino acids. With 6 bases clipped from V and 5 bases from J, the junction kept 12 bases outside the gene matches. Here the CDR3 reads CASSANTGTANEKLFF. In DNA form, the CDR3 reads TGTGCCAGCAGCGCCAACACCGGGACAGCGAATGAAAAACTGTTTTTT.

This clonotype has ten or more counts. The rearrangement uses TRBV7-3 and TRBJ2-1, with D tentatively TRBD1 or TRBD2 (5 bases each). CDR1 SGHTA and CDR2 FQGTGA come from the germline V gene. The CDR3 is made up of 15 amino acids. The V and J ends lost 5 bases and 6 bases respectively, with 17 bases between them. Here the CDR3 DNA reads TGTGCCAGCAGCCTGGGTCGAGGGACGATCAATGAGCAGTTCTTC. Translated, it gives CASSLGRGTINEQFF.

The V call is TRBV18, the J call TRBJ1-4; D ambiguous. CDR3 length: 16 amino acids. The V end lost 6 bases, the J end lost 0 bases, and 14 bases lay between the germline ends. Germline loops: CDR1 KGHSH, CDR2 LQKENI. The CDR3 loop is CASSPGGIATNEKLFF. The CDR3 DNA is TGTGCCAGCTCCCCCGGCGGAATTGCAACTAATGAAAAACTGTTTTTT.

This clonotype was seen repeatedly, ten times or more. This chain links TRBV30 with TRBJ2-7; D is ambiguous. From germline, CDR1 is GTSNPN and CDR2 SVGIG (reference sequence). The CDR3 extends over 14 amino acids. Trimming shortened V by 3 bases and J by 2 bases, and 14 bases separated the two germline ends. The CDR3 region is CAWRSSRVTYEQYF. As DNA, the CDR3 is TGTGCCTGGAGGTCAAGTCGGGTTACCTACGAGCAGTACTTC.

The sample holds many counts of this clonotype. The chain employs TRBV6-1 and TRBJ2-7, with TRBD1 matching 10 bases. The CDR3 has 15 residues. Per the germline V gene, CDR1 is MNHNS and CDR2 is SASEGT. V was pared by 5 bases and J by 3 bases, with 7 bases of the junction left unmatched. The CDR3 DNA reads TGTGCCAGCAGTAACAGGGACAGGGGCATCTACGAGCAGTACTTC. Translating it yields CASSNRDRGIYEQYF.

This clonotype was counted ten times or more. J is TRBJ1-1 and V is TRBV20-1, with D possibly TRBD1 on 5 matching bases. This CDR3 is built from 15 residues. V gave up 2 bases and J gave up 0 bases, with 13 bases separating them. The germline V gene encodes CDR1 DFQATT and CDR2 SNEGSKA (reference sequence). The CDR3 loop reads CSARSRALMNTEAFF. DNA of the CDR3: TGCAGTGCTAGAAGCAGGGCGCTAATGAACACTGAAGCTTTCTTT.

This chain connects TRBV10-3 to TRBJ2-2; D might be TRBD2 (5 bases). The germline gives CDR1 ENHRY, CDR2 SYGVKD. Trimming removed 4 bases at V and 1 base at J, with 16 bases between. This CDR3 is built from 17 residues. The CDR3 coding sequence is TGTGCCATCAGTGTTAACCGGGGAGCGATGAACACCGGGGAGCTGTTTTTT. This encodes CAISVNRGAMNTGELFF.

Comment on this clonotype: A junction boundary mismatches the germline segment, possibly from a read error. The V gene is TRBV27, the J gene TRBJ2-1; 9 bases are a match to TRBD1. Germline V gene sequence: CDR1 MNHEY, CDR2 SMNVEV (reference sequence). The CDR3 sequence is 13 residues long. This CDR3 is CASSLSRGQGAVF. CDR3 DNA: TGTGCCAGCAGTTTATCGCGGGGACAGGGTGCGGTCTTC.

In its sample, this clonotype was seen many times. CDR3 nucleotide sequence: TGTGCCAGCAGTTTGGGAACAGGGGGCTCTCAGCCCCAGCATTTT. Translation gives CASSLGTGGSQPQHF. This rearrangement joins TRBV12-3 or TRBV12-4 to TRBJ1-5, with 9 bases identical to TRBD1. The CDR3 spans 15 residues. V trimming: 3 bases; J trimming: 6 bases; junction bases outside the gene matches: 6.

The chain recombines TRBV5-1 with TRBJ1-4, with a tentative D call TRBD1 (5 bases). CDR1 and CDR2 from the germline V gene are SGHRS and YFSETQ. The ends were cut back, 0 bases at V and 3 bases at J, with 12 bases in the middle. This CDR3 comprises 16 residues. CDR3 in DNA: TGCGCCAGCAGCTTGGAAATGGGGGGACCTAATGAAAAACTGTTTTTT. This codes for CASSLEMGGPNEKLFF.

This clonotype was seen at least ten times. The rearrangement uses TRBV20-1 and TRBJ2-7; D is perhaps TRBD1 (6 bases). CDR1 is DFQATT and CDR2 is SNEGSKA in the germline V gene (reference sequence). The ends were cut back, 5 bases at V and 6 bases at J, with 17 bases in the middle. The CDR3 has 13 amino acids. The CDR3 spells CSAWSQGRSEQYF. The CDR3 DNA follows: TGCAGTGCTTGGTCACAGGGCAGGAGCGAGCAGTACTTC.

This clonotype was seen repeatedly, ten times or more. The rearrangement uses TRBV20-1 and TRBJ2-1, with D tentatively TRBD2 (6 bases). This CDR3 spans 13 amino acids. Deletions cut 5 bases from V and 5 bases from J, with 13 bases between. Germline CDR1 DFQATT, CDR2 SNEGSKA (reference sequence). The DNA for the CDR3 is TGCAGTGCTTATGCGGGACTCAACAATGAGCAGTTCTTC. It yields the protein CSAYAGLNNEQFF.

This clonotype was detected only once. The chain recombines TRBV4-1 with TRBJ1-2, with D possibly TRBD1 on 6 matching bases. The CDR3 is 16 amino acids. Germline CDR1 and CDR2: MGHRA and YSYEKL. V was shortened by 0 bases and J by 2 bases, with 13 bases between the two germline ends. This CDR3 is CASSQEGHQPNYGYTF. CDR3 DNA sequence: TGCGCCAGCAGCCAAGAGGGACACCAGCCCAACTATGGCTACACCTTC.

This clonotype was detected many times. This rearrangement joins TRBV12-3 or TRBV12-4 to TRBJ1-2; 12 nucleotides match TRBD1. Germline trimming cut 5 bases from V and 6 bases from J; bases unmatched to any gene: 4. CDR3 length equals 14 residues. Here the CDR3 reads CASSMGQGANGYTF. The CDR3 nucleotides are TGTGCCAGCAGTATGGGACAGGGGGCGAATGGCTACACCTTC.

This clonotype occurred a few times. The chain uses TRBV19 and TRBJ2-3; 8 bases are shared with TRBD2. The CDR3 spans 15 residues. CDR1 is LNHDA and CDR2 is SQIVND in the germline V gene (reference sequence). V lost 5 bases to trimming and J lost 9 bases; unmatched junction nucleotides: 13. CDR3 DNA: TGTGCCAGTAGTGTAAGCGGGGGTGCGGGGGACACGCAGTATTTT. Amino acid sequence: CASSVSGGAGDTQYF.

This clonotype was seen at least ten times. This chain links TRBV7-9 with TRBJ1-1; 8 nucleotides align to TRBD1. CDR3 length: 15 residues. CDR1 and CDR2 from the germline V gene are SEHNR and FQNEAQ (reference sequence). V shed 6 bases and J 5 bases; nucleotides not matched to a gene: 11. In nucleotides, the CDR3 is TGTGCCAGCAGGGCCCAGACAGGGGAGACGACTGAAGCTTTCTTT. Its protein product is CASRAQTGETTEAFF.

This clonotype appeared a few times. This chain connects TRBV5-1 to TRBJ1-1, with 8 bases identical to TRBD1. V gave up 2 bases and J gave up 6 bases; unmatched junction bases: 9. This CDR3 is 15 amino acids long. From germline, CDR1 is SGHRS and CDR2 YFSETQ. The CDR3 region has the DNA TGCGCCAGCAGCTTTAACCTACAGGGGGGTGCTGAAGCTTTCTTT. Translated, it gives CASSFNLQGGAEAFF.

This clonotype was detected many times. The CDR3 spells CASSSLEAEAFF. The CDR3 DNA reads as TGTGCCAGCAGCTCCTTGGAAGCTGAAGCTTTCTTT. The chain carries TRBV7-9 and TRBJ1-1; D uncertain. The germline V gene encodes CDR1 SEHNR and CDR2 FQNEAQ (reference sequence). V lost 4 bases and J lost 6, with 9 bases in between. The CDR3 loop spans 12 amino acids.

The chain couples TRBV7-2 to TRBJ2-7; 8 bases agree with TRBD2. Germline CDR1 reads SGHTA; CDR2 reads FQGNSA. V dropped 4 bases and J dropped 5; count of bases not matched to a gene: 10. CDR3 length: 15 amino acids. The CDR3 nucleotides read TGTGCCAGCAGCTCCCCCGCGGGGGGCACAGACGAGCAGTACTTC. Protein product: CASSSPAGGTDEQYF.

There are a few counts of this clonotype. The V gene is TRBV5-1, the J gene TRBJ2-3; perhaps TRBD1 as D (6 bases). CDR3 length equals 16 residues. Germline V CDR1 and CDR2: SGHRS, YFSETQ. V was pared by 0 bases and J by 1 base, with 12 bases between. CDR3 in DNA: TGCGCCAGCAGCTTGGTAGTACAGGGCGGCACAGATACGCAGTATTTT. It specifies CASSLVVQGGTDTQYF.

The chain is built from TRBV6-6 and TRBJ1-5; TRBD1 is a possible D gene (5 bases). The CDR3 loop spans 16 amino acids. V lost 0 bases and J lost 0, with 9 bases in between. The germline gives CDR1 MNHNY, CDR2 SVGAGI (reference sequence). In nucleotides, the CDR3 is TGTGCCAGCAGTTACTCGTGGGGGTATAGCAATCAGCCCCAGCATTTT. Translation gives CASSYSWGYSNQPQHF.

The rearrangement joins TRBV9 to TRBJ2-2; perhaps D is TRBD1 or TRBD2 (5 bases each). CDR1 is SGDLS, CDR2 YYNGEE, per germline. CDR3 length: 14 residues. V was clipped by 4 bases and J by 6 bases, with 13 bases between them. The CDR3 DNA is TGTGCCAGCAGCCCCCCCGGGACGGCCGGGGAGCTGTTTTTT. Amino acid sequence: CASSPPGTAGELFF.

The V call is TRBV27, the J call TRBJ2-3; 11 bases map to TRBD2. The CDR3 length is 17 residues. V shed 5 bases, J shed 0 bases, and the junction held 7 bases outside the gene matches. The germline gives CDR1 MNHEY, CDR2 SMNVEV (reference sequence). The CDR3 coding sequence is TGTGCCAGCAGTCGGGCTAGCGGGGGGCGGAGCACAGATACGCAGTATTTT. This gives the protein CASSRASGGRSTDTQYF.

This clonotype was seen more than once but under ten times. The chain joins TRBV9 to TRBJ1-2, with 10 bases that match TRBD1. V dropped 1 base and J dropped 8; count of bases not matched to a gene: 5. Germline CDR1 SGDLS, CDR2 YYNGEE. The CDR3 has 14 residues. The DNA for the CDR3 is TGTGCCAGCAGCGTAAGAGGACAGGGGGACGGCTACACCTTC. The encoded protein is CASSVRGQGDGYTF.

This clonotype was counted ten times or more. The chain combines TRBV20-1 with TRBJ2-7; D is possibly TRBD2 (5 bases). The V and J ends lost 5 bases and 4 bases respectively, with 15 bases between them. This CDR3 comprises 13 residues. CDR1 and CDR2 (germline): DFQATT, SNEGSKA (reference sequence). Here the CDR3 reads CSADNRDPYEQYF. The DNA of the CDR3 is TGCAGTGCTGATAATCGGGATCCATACGAGCAGTACTTC.